The 8 T cell receptor beta chains listed next were all sequenced from one sample in a study of T-cell reconstitution after alpha-beta-depleted transplantation in children. Unique molecular identifiers were used in preparing the TCRbeta library. TCRdb redid the calling of the PCR reads with MiXCR, one entry per CDR3 protein. This sample has fewer than 400,000 distinct CDR3 sequences; roughly 25% occur once, and the top ten carry roughly 11%. The specimen was PBMCs, mostly from graft donor cells, collected 180 days after TCRalphabeta/CD19-depleted stem cell transplant. The origin of the receptors is a male patient younger than 18 who had a stem cell transplant for acute lymphoblastic leukemia, so the T cells may come from the graft donor.

This clonotype was seen many times. This rearrangement joins TRBV12-3 or TRBV12-4 to TRBJ2-7, with TRBD2 matching over 10 bases. The length of the CDR3 is 15 residues. V lost 3 bases to trimming and J lost 3 bases; unmatched junction nucleotides: 5. The CDR3 region is CASSFHPSGSYEQYF. DNA of the CDR3: TGTGCCAGCAGTTTCCACCCTAGCGGGAGCTACGAGCAGTACTTC.

Remarks on this clonotype: Just one base apart from a much larger clone, this may be a read error. The genes are TRBV12-3 or TRBV12-4 and TRBJ1-1, with D uncertain. The V end lost 3 bases, the J end lost 4 bases, and 3 bases lay between the germline ends. The length of the CDR3 is 11 residues. The chain's CDR3 is CASSFGTEAFF. Here the CDR3 DNA reads TGTGCCAGCAGTTTCGGCACTGAAGCTTTCTTT.

V gene TRBV7-3 combines with J gene TRBJ2-2; possibly TRBD2 for D (6 bases). The germline V gene encodes CDR1 SGHTA and CDR2 FQGTGA. With 5 bases removed from V and 0 bases from J, the gap between germline ends came to 10 bases. The CDR3 is 15 residues long. The CDR3 loop reads CASSSRGTNTGELFF. For the CDR3, the DNA is TGTGCCAGCAGCAGCCGGGGGACGAACACCGGGGAGCTGTTTTTT.

The CDR3 nucleotides are TGTGCCAGCTCACAAGGGAATGAGCAGTTCTTC. It codes for CASSQGNEQFF. J is TRBJ2-1 and V is TRBV3-1; no definite D call. Trimming stripped 8 bases from V and 7 bases from J, with 9 bases between. The germline V gene has CDR1 LGHDT and CDR2 YNNKEL (reference sequence). The CDR3 consists of 11 residues.

This clonotype was recorded at least ten times. The rearrangement joins TRBV4-2 to TRBJ2-7; 11 bases are a match to TRBD1. Germline V gene lookup returns CDR1 LGHNA and CDR2 YNFKEQ. The CDR3 extends over 16 amino acids. J gave up 6 bases and V 1 base, and 8 bases lay outside the gene matches. CDR3: CASSQALDRGQGEQYF. In nucleotides, the CDR3 is TGTGCCAGCAGCCAAGCCCTGGACAGGGGGCAGGGCGAGCAGTACTTC.

This clonotype was seen a few times. The chain uses TRBV5-1 and TRBJ1-3; possible D gene TRBD1, 6 bases. V dropped 2 bases and J dropped 4 bases, with 13 bases sitting between them. Germline-derived CDR1 and CDR2 are SGHRS and YFSETQ. This CDR3 has 15 amino acids. The CDR3 nucleotides are TGCGCCAGCAGCTTTGGGGGGCTATCAGGAAACACCATATATTTT. Its translation: CASSFGGLSGNTIYF.

This clonotype was observed a few times. The gene calls are TRBV7-9 and TRBJ2-3; TRBD2 is a possible D gene (5 bases). The germline V gene encodes CDR1 SEHNR and CDR2 FQNEAQ (reference sequence). The V end was cut by 6 bases, the J end by 4 bases, with 8 bases between. The CDR3 extends over 12 amino acids. The CDR3 DNA is TGTGCCAGCAGTGGGAGCCCAGATACGCAGTATTTT. This gives the protein CASSGSPDTQYF.

This clonotype has more than one count but fewer than ten. V gene TRBV7-9 combines with J gene TRBJ2-3, with 8 bases aligning to TRBD1. The V gene's germline CDR1 is SEHNR and CDR2 FQNEAQ (reference sequence). This CDR3 is 17 amino acids long. V dropped 3 bases and J dropped 0; count of bases not matched to a gene: 8. The CDR3 DNA sequence: TGTGCCAGCAGCTTTTGGGACAGGTACACTAGCACAGATACGCAGTATTTT. Residues: CASSFWDRYTSTDTQYF.